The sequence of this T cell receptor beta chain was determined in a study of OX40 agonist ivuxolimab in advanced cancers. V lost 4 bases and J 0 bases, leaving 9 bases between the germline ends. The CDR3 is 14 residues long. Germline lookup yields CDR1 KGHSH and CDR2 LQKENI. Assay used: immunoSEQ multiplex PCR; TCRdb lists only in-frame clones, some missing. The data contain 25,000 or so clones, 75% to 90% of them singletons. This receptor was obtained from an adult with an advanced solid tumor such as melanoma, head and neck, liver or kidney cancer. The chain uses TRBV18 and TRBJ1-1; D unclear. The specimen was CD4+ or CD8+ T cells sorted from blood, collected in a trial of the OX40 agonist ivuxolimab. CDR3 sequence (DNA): TGTGCCAGCTCACGCACGCAGATGAACACTGAAGCTTTCTTT. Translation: CASSRTQMNTEAFF.